The 8 T cell receptor beta chains below come from one sample, sequenced in a study of vaccination effects on CD4 cells after COVID-19. Peptide-pool stimulation followed by sequencing identified expanded antigen-specific CD4+ clonotypes in the ViraFEST assay. When around nine days of culture had elapsed, CD4+ T cells were isolated. Each vaccine recipient was nucleocapsid antibody negative and had no prior SARS-CoV-2 infection. The assay was immunoSEQ multiplex PCR, and TCRdb's table has in-frame clones only and misses some. This repertoire shows 37,000 or so clones, about 66% found once; its top ten account for 14% to 15%. What these receptors recognize is not known. The sequenced sample was CD4+ T cells from PBMCs cultured with HCoV-OC43 spike peptides, obtained before COVID-19 vaccination. Subset denoted: HCoV-OC43 spike overlapping peptide pool stimulation. The receptors shown here come from a human donor who received a COVID-19 vaccine.

The rearrangement joins TRBV2 to TRBJ2-1; D is unresolved. Germline V gene lookup returns CDR1 SNHLY and CDR2 FYNNEI. V shed 5 bases and J shed 10 bases, with 15 bases lying between them. The CDR3 extends over 13 amino acids. The DNA of the CDR3 is TGTGCCAGCAGTCTGCCCGGCGGAAGAGAGCAGTTCTTC. Protein product: CASSLPGGREQFF.

The CDR3 spells CASSLQGGISDTQYF. As DNA, the CDR3 is TGTGCCAGCAGCTTGCAGGGCGGGATCTCAGATACGCAGTATTTT. V usage is TRBV5-4 and J usage is TRBJ2-3, with D possibly being TRBD2 (6 bases). V lost 1 base and J 4 bases, leaving 13 bases between the germline ends. This CDR3 is 15 amino acids long. CDR1 SGHNT and CDR2 YYREEE come from the germline V gene (reference sequence).

This clone turned up a few times. The genes are TRBV5-1 and TRBJ2-7, with 9 bases that match TRBD2. CDR3 size: 14 residues. The J segment lost 3 bases and the V segment lost 0 bases, leaving 1 base of the junction unmatched. Germline-derived CDR1 and CDR2 are SGHRS and YFSETQ. Here the CDR3 DNA reads TGCGCCAGCAGCTTGGCTAGCGGGGACTACGAGCAGTACTTC. This gives the protein CASSLASGDYEQYF.

In DNA form, the CDR3 reads TGTGCCAGCTCACCCTCTACAGATACGCAGTATTTT. Translating it yields CASSPSTDTQYF. The chain combines TRBV18 with TRBJ2-3; D gene uncertain. Trimming shortened V by 3 bases and J by 3 bases, and 4 bases separated the two germline ends. The V gene's germline CDR1 is KGHSH and CDR2 LQKENI. There are 12 residues in the CDR3.

This clone is a singleton in its sample. The chain uses TRBV5-1 and TRBJ2-1; D remains unclear. V was shortened by 4 bases and J by 10 bases, with 12 bases between the two germline ends. The CDR3 sequence is 12 residues long. Germline V gene lookup returns CDR1 SGHRS and CDR2 YFSETQ. The CDR3 loop is CASSPQANEQFF. The CDR3 DNA is TGCGCCAGCAGCCCGCAGGCTAACGAGCAGTTCTTC.

V is TRBV10-3 and J is TRBJ1-2, with TRBD1 matching over 10 bases. This CDR3 spans 13 amino acids. Trimming at V came to 9 bases and at J to 3 bases, leaving 4 bases not matched to a gene. Germline V CDR1 and CDR2: ENHRY, SYGVKD. As DNA, the CDR3 is TGTGCCATAGGGACAGGGGCTGACTATGGCTACACCTTC. Protein: CAIGTGADYGYTF.

This chain connects TRBV30 to TRBJ1-1; D is uncertain. The V gene lost 0 bases and the J gene lost 7 bases, with 9 bases spanning the gap. CDR1 and CDR2 (germline): GTSNPN, SVGIG (reference sequence). This CDR3 region has 12 residues. CDR3 sequence reads: CAWSVSGIEAFF. In DNA, the CDR3 is TGTGCCTGGAGTGTTTCGGGAATTGAAGCTTTCTTT.

The chain combines TRBV7-2 with TRBJ2-3, with TRBD1 as a possible D gene (6 bases). Germline V gene lookup returns CDR1 SGHTA and CDR2 FQGNSA. The V end lost 5 bases, the J end lost 1 base, and 13 bases lay between the germline ends. This CDR3 comprises 15 residues. Written as DNA, the CDR3 is TGTGCCAGCAGCCAGGACAGCGGCCGCACAGATACGCAGTATTTT. It yields the protein CASSQDSGRTDTQYF.